This record covers a single T cell receptor beta chain. The data were obtained in a study of T cell changes during pregnancy in multiple sclerosis. Sequenced by immunoSEQ multiplex PCR; TCRdb stores in-frame clones only, minus some. The sample holds approximately 20,000 clones, 86% seen once. The germline gives CDR1 SGDLS, CDR2 YYNGEE. J was trimmed by 6 bases and V by 0 bases; bases with no gene match: 4. CDR3 size: 15 residues. The V gene is TRBV9, the J gene TRBJ2-1; 9 nucleotides line up with TRBD2. The receptor's source is a female donor in good health, enrolled as a control in a pregnancy study. Sequences were derived from CD8+ T cells from peripheral blood mononuclear cells, sampled in the third trimester of pregnancy. This CDR3 is CASSVAAGGLNEQFF. Here the CDR3 DNA reads TGTGCCAGCAGCGTAGCGGCGGGGGGGCTCAATGAGCAGTTCTTC. The whole variable domain, filled in from reference TRBV9 and TRBJ2-1, reads DSGVTQTPKHLITATGQRVTLRCSPRSGDLSVYWYQQSLDQGLQFLIQYYNGEERAKGNILERFSAQQFPDLHSELNLSSLELGDSALYFCASSVAAGGLNEQFFGPGTRLTVL.